This T cell receptor (beta chain) was recorded in a study of CD8 T cells in ankylosing spondylitis. MiXCR, run by TCRdb on the 5' RACE reads, gives a single entry per CDR3 protein. Of roughly 240,000 distinct CDR3 sequences detected, 7.5% to 9.5% appear once; the ten largest clones hold approximately 5%. This clonotype was seen ten or more times. The CDR3 has 13 amino acids. V lost 4 bases and J lost 3, with 7 bases in between. Germline loops: CDR1 KGHSY, CDR2 FQNENV. The V and J genes are TRBV16 and TRBJ1-3; D gene uncertain. This sequence was found in a female donor with ankylosing spondylitis or in good health (not recorded which). The sample comprised blood, either unsorted or a sorted T cell fraction (not recorded which). The CDR3 here is CASSLGIGNTIYF. DNA of the CDR3: TGTGCCAGCAGCCTTGGTATTGGAAACACCATATATTTT. Filled out from reference TRBV16 and TRBJ1-3, the complete variable domain reads GEEVAQTPKHLVRGEGQKAKLYCAPIKGHSYVFWYQQVLKNEFKFLISFQNENVFDETGMPKERFSAKCLPNSPCSLEIQATKLEDSAVYFCASSLGIGNTIYFGEGSWLTVV.